Here is one T cell receptor (beta chain) with its context. In terms of age and location, participants ranged from roughly 18 to 95 years and lived in roughly 22 US areas. Participants' own reports of clinical history determined their cohort assignment. V was trimmed by 0 bases and J by 4 bases, leaving 12 bases between them. The length of the CDR3 is 15 residues. Germline values: CDR1 MNHEY, CDR2 SVGAGI. This record comes from a study of blood T cell repertoires in COVID-19. Study-level information: Acute and convalescent COVID-19 specimens originated in the United States, Italy and Spain.

The authors' processing: Estimated nucleated cell counts came from reference gene primer amplification. Assay used: immunoSEQ multiplex PCR; TCRdb lists only in-frame clones, some missing. The V and J calls and clone size were taken over from that table, and D and trimming were inferred from the DNA. The sample lists hundreds of thousands of clones; less than 85% were seen once. Sequenced input: PBMCs or T cells enriched from blood (not recorded which). This chain connects TRBV6-5 to TRBJ1-1, with D perhaps TRBD1 (5 bases). The clonotype was recovered from a woman aged 45-59 years who had recovered from COVID-19. CDR3 loop: CASSYSGGLGTEAFF. In DNA, the CDR3 is TGTGCCAGCAGTTACTCGGGGGGTTTGGGCACTGAAGCTTTCTTT.